This passage covers 30 T cell receptor beta chains from one sample sequenced in a study of T-cell memory formation after mild COVID-19. TCRdb re-called the 5' RACE reads through MiXCR, storing one row per CDR3 protein. The sample consists of a few hundred thousand distinct CDR3 sequences, 16% of them appearing once. Sequences were obtained from PBMCs or a T cell subset sorted from them (not recorded which). Every receptor here comes from a man aged 18 to 29 who had mild COVID-19 (a few samples of this study predate the infection). Cell type and time point are not known.

This rearrangement joins TRBV30 to TRBJ1-6; TRBD1 is a possible D gene (5 bases). V lost 4 bases and J 6 bases, leaving 19 bases between the germline ends. Per the germline V gene, CDR1 is GTSNPN and CDR2 is SVGIG (reference sequence). CDR3 size: 16 residues. The chain's CDR3 is CAWTRRVGTPNSPLHF. CDR3 DNA: TGTGCCTGGACTCGCCGCGTGGGGACTCCTAATTCACCCCTCCACTTT.

This clonotype was recorded at least ten times. V is TRBV7-9 and J is TRBJ2-1; D is uncertain. The CDR3 contains 12 residues. Per the germline V gene, CDR1 is SEHNR and CDR2 is FQNEAQ (reference sequence). Trimming removed 7 bases at V and 7 bases at J, with 11 bases between. The CDR3 nucleotides read TGTGCCAGCACCAGAACTGGAAATGAGCAGTTCTTC. It encodes CASTRTGNEQFF.

This clonotype has only a few counts. V and J are TRBV5-5 and TRBJ2-1; D call uncertain. This CDR3 has 14 residues. Trimming removed 1 base from V and 2 bases from J, with 7 bases in between. Germline V gene sequence: CDR1 SGHKS, CDR2 YYEKEE (reference sequence). The CDR3 nucleotides read TGTGCCAGCAGCTTGAGGTACCCCTACAATGAGCAGTTCTTC. It specifies CASSLRYPYNEQFF.

This rearrangement joins TRBV3-1 to TRBJ1-5; D is ambiguous. The CDR3 is 13 residues long. Germline V gene sequence: CDR1 LGHDT, CDR2 YNNKEL (reference sequence). Trimming removed 1 base at V and 7 bases at J, with 8 bases between. As DNA, the CDR3 is TGTGCCAGCAGCCAAGGGGTGGACCAGCCCCAGCATTTT. As protein: CASSQGVDQPQHF.

This chain joins TRBV7-2 and TRBJ1-3; D is unclear. V was shortened by 3 bases and J by 7 bases, with 7 bases between the two germline ends. Germline CDR1 SGHTA, CDR2 FQGNSA. This CDR3 is 12 amino acids long. The CDR3 region has the DNA TGTGCCAGCAGCTTTAGTAGCAACACCATATATTTT. It translates to CASSFSSNTIYF.

J is TRBJ1-5 and V is TRBV5-1; weak D call: TRBD1 (5 bases). CDR1 and CDR2 from the germline V gene are SGHRS and YFSETQ. CDR3 length: 14 amino acids. Trimming left V 2 bases short and J 6 bases short, with 12 bases between. In DNA form, the CDR3 reads TGCGCCAGCAGCTTTCAGGGAGGGTCTCAGCCCCAGCATTTT. This encodes CASSFQGGSQPQHF.

The chain joins TRBV5-6 to TRBJ1-1, with a possible D match to TRBD1 (5 bases). CDR1 and CDR2 (germline): SGHDT, YYEEEE. This CDR3 has 15 amino acids. V lost 5 bases and J lost 1, with 15 bases in between. Here the CDR3 reads CASRKYRWENTEAFF. CDR3 nucleotide sequence: TGTGCCAGCAGGAAATACAGGTGGGAGAACACTGAAGCTTTCTTT.

This clonotype was counted many times. The V gene is TRBV7-9, the J gene TRBJ2-3; TRBD2 is a possible D gene (7 bases). CDR1 SEHNR and CDR2 FQNEAQ come from the germline V gene (reference sequence). The length of the CDR3 is 14 residues. V shed 3 bases and J shed 6 bases, with 13 bases lying between them. For the CDR3, the DNA is TGTGCCAGCAGCTTGCCGGAGGGGGGGGATACGCAGTATTTT. Encoded protein: CASSLPEGGDTQYF.

This clonotype was observed a few times. The chain joins TRBV5-1 to TRBJ2-1; 9 nucleotides match TRBD2. Germline values: CDR1 SGHRS, CDR2 YFSETQ. V shed 4 bases and J 0 bases; nucleotides not matched to a gene: 5. CDR3 length equals 16 residues. Here the CDR3 DNA reads TGCGCCAGCAGCGATAGCGGGGGCAGCTCCTACAATGAGCAGTTCTTC. Its translation: CASSDSGGSSYNEQFF.

This rearrangement joins TRBV3-1 to TRBJ2-3; possibly TRBD1 or TRBD2 for D (6 bases each). Germline-derived CDR1 and CDR2 are LGHDT and YNNKEL (reference sequence). The CDR3 contains 15 residues. V was cut by 4 bases and J by 5 bases, with 16 bases left in between. As DNA, the CDR3 is TGTGCCAGCAGCCCCCTGCTAGCGACAGGAGATACGCAGTATTTT. It specifies CASSPLLATGDTQYF.

This clonotype was counted only a few times. The J gene is TRBJ1-1, the V gene TRBV7-3; D ambiguous. Germline V gene sequence: CDR1 SGHTA, CDR2 FQGTGA. The CDR3 runs to 14 residues. The V end was cut by 3 bases, the J end by 2 bases, with 10 bases between. CDR3 nucleotide sequence: TGTGCCAGCAGCTTGGGCAGTACTAACACTGAAGCTTTCTTT. This gives the protein CASSLGSTNTEAFF.

This clonotype has more than one count but fewer than ten. The CDR3 region is CAISAEGYEQYF. CDR3 bases: TGTGCCATCAGTGCCGAGGGCTACGAGCAGTACTTC. The V call is TRBV10-3, the J call TRBJ2-7; maybe TRBD2 (5 bases). Germline values: CDR1 ENHRY, CDR2 SYGVKD. This CDR3 spans 12 amino acids. Between the trimmed V and J ends, which lost 4 bases and 3 bases, there was a span of 7 bases.

This clonotype was counted only a few times. The rearrangement links TRBV7-9 to TRBJ2-3, with unresolved D. Germline values: CDR1 SEHNR, CDR2 FQNEAQ (reference sequence). The CDR3 has 14 residues. V lost 4 bases, J lost 4 bases, and 12 bases lay in between. DNA for the CDR3: TGTGCCAGCAGCTCGAGTCACCCGGCAGATACGCAGTATTTT. This codes for CASSSSHPADTQYF.

This clonotype was counted between two and nine times. V is TRBV6-5 and J is TRBJ2-7, with D unclear. Germline assignment: CDR1 MNHEY and CDR2 SVGAGI. This CDR3 is built from 14 residues. V was pared by 6 bases and J by 0 bases, with 12 bases between. Here the CDR3 reads CASSLRLGSYEQYF. The DNA for the CDR3 is TGTGCCAGCAGCCTACGGCTAGGCTCCTACGAGCAGTACTTC.

This clonotype has just a few counts. The chain employs TRBV7-9 and TRBJ2-3; D tentatively reads TRBD1 or TRBD2 (5 bases each). V was cut by 5 bases and J by 3 bases, with 15 bases left in between. CDR1 and CDR2 from the germline V gene are SEHNR and FQNEAQ (reference sequence). This CDR3 spans 15 amino acids. This CDR3 is CASSRPFEGTDTQYF. In nucleotides, the CDR3 is TGTGCCAGCAGCCGACCTTTCGAGGGGACAGATACGCAGTATTTT.

This chain joins TRBV20-1 and TRBJ1-4; D is uncertain. CDR1 is DFQATT and CDR2 is SNEGSKA in the germline V gene (reference sequence). V lost 5 bases and J 3 bases, leaving 10 bases between the germline ends. This CDR3 is built from 13 residues. The chain's CDR3 is CSAEDTPNEKLFF. The CDR3 region has the DNA TGCAGTGCTGAAGATACTCCTAATGAAAAACTGTTTTTT.

Of note for this clonotype: At one boundary the junction diverges from the germline segment, which might be a read error. The V call is TRBV4-1, the J call TRBJ1-1; no definite D call. CDR1 and CDR2 (germline): MGHRA, YSYEKL. This CDR3 has 14 residues. In nucleotides, the CDR3 is TGCGCCAGCAGCCAAGGGTTAAGCCACACTCAAGCTTTCTTT. Translating gives CASSQGLSHTQAFF.

The chain carries TRBV7-9 and TRBJ1-2, with 7 bases aligning to TRBD1. This CDR3 comprises 17 residues. J was trimmed by 5 bases and V by 5 bases; bases with no gene match: 17. Germline lookup yields CDR1 SEHNR and CDR2 FQNEAQ (reference sequence). CDR3 DNA sequence: TGTGCCAGCAGCCCAGGCCACGCCGGGAAGGGGGCATATGGCTACACCTTC. It yields the protein CASSPGHAGKGAYGYTF.

This clonotype appeared a few times. CDR3 coding DNA: TGCGCCAGCCTAGATGGGGGAACTGAAGCTTTCTTT. It codes for CASLDGGTEAFF. The chain uses TRBV4-1 and TRBJ1-1, with D perhaps matching TRBD1 (5 bases). This CDR3 region has 12 residues. Germline CDR1 is MGHRA and CDR2 is YSYEKL. The V end was cut by 8 bases, the J end by 5 bases, with 12 bases between.

The DNA for the CDR3 is TGTGCCAGCAGCTCCCCAGGGCGGCAGTTCTTC. Its translation: CASSSPGRQFF. The V call is TRBV11-2, the J call TRBJ2-1; possibly TRBD1 for D (5 bases). Germline CDR1 SGHAT, CDR2 FQNNGV. CDR3 length: 11 residues. Trimming cost V 4 bases and J 12 bases, with 10 bases left between them.

This clonotype was seen a handful of times. The genes are TRBV6-5 and TRBJ2-2; TRBD2 agrees at 13 bases. V was clipped by 5 bases and J by 0 bases; unmatched bases: 3. In germline, CDR1 is MNHEY, CDR2 SVGAGI. CDR3 length: 17 amino acids. CDR3 sequence reads: CASSRTSGGPNTGELFF. CDR3 DNA: TGTGCCAGCAGTAGGACTAGCGGGGGTCCGAACACCGGGGAGCTGTTTTTT.

This clonotype showed up just once. The chain recombines TRBV2 with TRBJ1-5; possibly TRBD1 for D (5 bases). Germline-derived CDR1 and CDR2 are SNHLY and FYNNEI. The CDR3 spans 15 residues. The V and J ends lost 6 bases and 2 bases respectively, with 14 bases between them. The CDR3 spells CASSPEGTGNQPQHF. The CDR3 DNA sequence: TGTGCCAGCAGCCCGGAGGGGACCGGCAATCAGCCCCAGCATTTT.

This chain uses TRBV10-3 with TRBJ2-7; 9 positions match TRBD1. V gave up 10 bases and J gave up 5 bases; unmatched junction bases: 6. CDR3 length: 12 amino acids. Germline values: CDR1 ENHRY, CDR2 SYGVKD. Here the CDR3 reads CATRDRDHEQYV. The CDR3 coding sequence is TGTGCCACACGGGACAGGGACCACGAGCAGTACGTC.

The V call is TRBV6-1, the J call TRBJ2-3; D is ambiguous. The CDR3 length is 14 residues. Trimming cost V 4 bases and J 2 bases, with 10 bases left between them. Germline V gene sequence: CDR1 MNHNS, CDR2 SASEGT. The CDR3 DNA sequence: TGTGCCAGCAGTGGTCTGGCACCCACAGATACGCAGTATTTT. It yields the protein CASSGLAPTDTQYF.

This clonotype was observed a few times. The chain carries TRBV12-3 or TRBV12-4 and TRBJ2-1; 10 bases map to TRBD1. CDR3 length: 15 amino acids. Germline trimming cut 7 bases from V and 6 bases from J; bases unmatched to any gene: 9. CDR3 sequence: CASILRQGAANEQFF. The CDR3 nucleotides are TGTGCCAGCATCCTAAGACAGGGGGCTGCCAATGAGCAGTTCTTC.

This clonotype was seen ten or more times. The V gene is TRBV6-6, the J gene TRBJ2-7; possibly TRBD1 for D (5 bases). Germline V gene data show CDR1 as MNHNY and CDR2 as SVGAGI (reference sequence). The germline V and J ends were trimmed by 7 bases and 2 bases, with 12 bases remaining between them. This CDR3 has 13 amino acids. CDR3 DNA: TGTGCCAGCATGGGGCAGAGACCCTACGAGCAGTACGTC. Its protein is CASMGQRPYEQYV.

The gene calls are TRBV18 and TRBJ2-5; 9 positions agree with TRBD1. V trimming: 3 bases; J trimming: 5 bases; junction bases outside the gene matches: 10. In germline, CDR1 is KGHSH, CDR2 LQKENI. This CDR3 has 16 residues. The CDR3 region is CASSPSPGTGSETQYF. DNA for the CDR3: TGTGCCAGCTCACCCAGTCCCGGGACAGGGTCGGAGACCCAGTACTTC.

This clonotype was counted between two and nine times. The chain has TRBV7-2 and TRBJ1-2; D gene ambiguous. The CDR3 runs 13 residues. With 5 bases removed from V and 6 bases from J, the gap between germline ends came to 13 bases. Germline values: CDR1 SGHTA, CDR2 FQGNSA. The CDR3 DNA follows: TGTGCCAGCAGCCCTAATCAGAGGGATGGCTACACCTTC. Encoded protein: CASSPNQRDGYTF.

The table lists this clonotype with a few counts. This chain connects TRBV7-9 to TRBJ2-7; D ambiguous. Trimming left V 5 bases short and J 0 bases short, with 8 bases between. The CDR3 spans 13 residues. In germline, CDR1 is SEHNR, CDR2 FQNEAQ (reference sequence). CDR3 nucleotides: TGTGCCAGCAGCCGGCTGAGCTCCTACGAGCAGTACGTC. It codes for CASSRLSSYEQYV.

There are a few counts of this clonotype. The chain employs TRBV7-2 and TRBJ2-3; D perhaps matches TRBD2 (6 bases). Trimming removed 2 bases at V and 5 bases at J, with 8 bases between. Germline CDR1 reads SGHTA; CDR2 reads FQGNSA. The CDR3 runs to 13 residues. CDR3 in amino acids: CASSLLEGDTQYF. The DNA of the CDR3 is TGTGCCAGCAGCTTACTGGAGGGAGATACGCAGTATTTT.